These 20 T cell receptor beta chains share one sample of origin, sequenced in a study of cytomegalovirus exposure and HLA in healthy donors. This PCR relied on a set of 60 Vbeta primers and 13 Jbeta primers. This table comes from immunoSEQ multiplex PCR, and its TCRdb copy is limited to in-frame clones, with some not included. The repertoire holds 150,000 to 200,000 clones, with 60% to 75% as singletons. Sequenced: PBMCs. Receptors originate from a woman in her forties or fifties in good health and CMV-seropositive.

The gene calls are TRBV5-6 and TRBJ2-3; 13 positions match TRBD2. CDR1 and CDR2 from the germline V gene are SGHDT and YYEEEE. Germline trimming cut 4 bases from V and 0 bases from J; bases unmatched to any gene: 8. The CDR3 extends over 18 amino acids. The CDR3 DNA follows: TGTGCCAGCAGCCGAAGACTAGCGGGGGGTTCTAGCACAGATACGCAGTATTTT. Its protein product is CASSRRLAGGSSTDTQYF.

V and J are TRBV9 and TRBJ2-5; D is unresolved. CDR1 is SGDLS, CDR2 YYNGEE, per germline. The length of the CDR3 is 14 residues. Trimming took 0 bases from V and 5 from J, leaving 11 bases between them. CDR3 in DNA: TGTGCCAGCAGCGTAGGATGGTTGCAGGAGACCCAGTACTTC. This sequence encodes CASSVGWLQETQYF.

In its sample, this clone was seen a few times. The rearrangement joins TRBV10-2 to TRBJ1-6; no clear D gene. This CDR3 spans 14 amino acids. Between the trimmed V and J ends, which lost 5 bases and 4 bases, there was a span of 9 bases. The germline V gene has CDR1 WSHSY and CDR2 SAAADI. This chain's CDR3 is CASSMTQYNSPLHF. CDR3 coding DNA: TGCGCCAGCAGTATGACACAATATAATTCACCCCTCCACTTT.

The chain carries TRBV5-6 and TRBJ2-3, with 14 bases identical to TRBD2. The junction had 5 bases not matched to a gene; V was cut back by 6 bases and J by 5 bases. The CDR3 loop spans 15 amino acids. In germline, CDR1 is SGHDT, CDR2 YYEEEE. CDR3 sequence reads: CASNPGTSGRDTQYF. The CDR3 bases are TGTGCCAGCAACCCCGGGACTAGCGGGAGAGATACGCAGTATTTT.

The chain employs TRBV18 and TRBJ1-1; D is perhaps TRBD1 (5 bases). The ends were cut back, 3 bases at V and 3 bases at J, with 11 bases in the middle. This CDR3 contains 14 residues. Germline V CDR1 and CDR2: KGHSH, LQKENI. Here the CDR3 DNA reads TGTGCCAGCTCACCTCAGGGTTATTACACTGAAGCTTTCTTT. Translating gives CASSPQGYYTEAFF.

The chain joins TRBV28 to TRBJ2-3, with D possibly matching TRBD1 (6 bases). There are 18 residues in the CDR3. V lost 1 base to trimming and J lost 0 bases, with 17 bases between them. Per germline, CDR1 MDHEN and CDR2 SYDVKM. CDR3 in amino acids: CASSLFPRQAPSTDTQYF. CDR3 nucleotide sequence: TGTGCCAGCAGTTTATTCCCCCGACAGGCACCGAGCACAGATACGCAGTATTTT.

This chain uses TRBV10-1 with TRBJ2-7; TRBD1 matches at 9 bases. Germline-derived CDR1 and CDR2 are WNHNN and SYGVQD (reference sequence). With 8 bases clipped from V and 7 bases from J, the junction kept 9 bases outside the gene matches. CDR3 size: 13 residues. CDR3: CASGTGGLGEQYF. Here the CDR3 DNA reads TGCGCCAGCGGCACAGGGGGCTTGGGGGAGCAGTACTTC.

This chain joins TRBV19 and TRBJ1-1; 9 nucleotides match TRBD1. The CDR3 is made up of 18 amino acids. Germline-derived CDR1 and CDR2 are LNHDA and SQIVND (reference sequence). J gave up 0 bases and V 4 bases, and 12 bases lay outside the gene matches. The CDR3 sequence: CASSNRTGDTLMNTEAFF. In nucleotides, the CDR3 is TGTGCCAGTAGTAACCGGACAGGGGACACCCTTATGAACACTGAAGCTTTCTTT.

The rearrangement uses TRBV5-6 and TRBJ2-2; 9 bases are shared with TRBD1. The CDR3 is 16 amino acids. V shed 2 bases, J shed 3 bases, and the junction held 5 bases outside the gene matches. The germline V gene has CDR1 SGHDT and CDR2 YYEEEE. Here the CDR3 reads CASSFRRTGDTGELFF. As DNA, the CDR3 is TGTGCCAGCAGCTTTAGGAGGACAGGGGACACCGGGGAGCTGTTTTTT.

In its sample, this clone was seen a few times. The chain has TRBV4-2 and TRBJ2-3; 7 positions match TRBD2. CDR1 and CDR2 from the germline V gene are LGHNA and YNFKEQ. The CDR3 contains 15 residues. V dropped 0 bases and J dropped 3; count of bases not matched to a gene: 3. DNA of the CDR3: TGTGCCAGCAGCCAAGATCAGGGAGGGACAGATACGCAGTATTTT. It yields the protein CASSQDQGGTDTQYF.

The rearrangement joins TRBV7-9 to TRBJ2-3; 8 nucleotides match TRBD2. This CDR3 region has 15 residues. Germline trimming cut 0 bases from V and 5 bases from J; bases unmatched to any gene: 4. Germline CDR1 and CDR2: SEHNR and FQNEAQ (reference sequence). CDR3 DNA sequence: TGTGCCAGCAGCTTAGCTGGCGGGGGGCTAGATACGCAGTATTTT. The encoded protein is CASSLAGGGLDTQYF.

This sequence joins TRBV4-1 and TRBJ1-1, with a tentative D call TRBD1 (5 bases). CDR1 and CDR2 (germline): MGHRA, YSYEKL. The V end lost 1 base, the J end lost 2 bases, and 14 bases lay between the germline ends. The CDR3 contains 16 residues. The CDR3 protein is CASSQGGGERNTEAFF. CDR3 DNA sequence: TGCGCCAGCAGCCAAGGGGGAGGGGAGAGAAACACTGAAGCTTTCTTT.

The gene calls are TRBV10-3 and TRBJ2-3; TRBD1 matches at 7 bases. V shed 10 bases, J shed 4 bases, and the junction held 2 bases outside the gene matches. From germline, CDR1 is ENHRY and CDR2 SYGVKD. This CDR3 has 11 residues. The CDR3 DNA sequence: TGTGCCACAGGACAGGCAGATACGCAGTATTTT. Translated, it gives CATGQADTQYF.

CDR3 DNA: TGTGCCAGCAGAGGCAGGGGTCACAACAATGAGCAGTTCTTC. This gives the protein CASRGRGHNNEQFF. V gene TRBV13 combines with J gene TRBJ2-1, with D possibly TRBD1 on 6 matching bases. The CDR3 length is 14 residues. CDR1 is PRHDT, CDR2 FYEKMQ, per germline (reference sequence). V was trimmed by 6 bases and J by 5 bases, leaving 14 bases between them. The whole variable domain, remainder taken from reference TRBV13 and TRBJ2-1, is AAGVIQSPRHLIKEKRETATLKCYPIPRHDTVYWYQQGPGQDPQFLISFYEKMQSDKGSIPDRFSAQQFSDYHSELNMSSLELGDSALYFCASRGRGHNNEQFFGPGTRLTVL.

This clone showed up just once. This rearrangement joins TRBV5-1 to TRBJ2-1, with D perhaps matching TRBD1 (6 bases). V was trimmed by 0 bases and J by 7 bases, leaving 8 bases between them. The CDR3 covers 13 residues. The germline V gene has CDR1 SGHRS and CDR2 YFSETQ. The CDR3 DNA reads as TGCGCCAGCAGCTTGGTAGGGGGAAATGAGCAGTTCTTC. It encodes CASSLVGGNEQFF.

This chain uses TRBV5-1 with TRBJ1-4; D gene uncertain. The V end was cut by 0 bases, the J end by 2 bases, with 11 bases between. This CDR3 contains 16 residues. Germline loops: CDR1 SGHRS, CDR2 YFSETQ. CDR3 bases: TGCGCCAGCAGCTTGGCCCCAGTGTCGACTAATGAAAAACTGTTTTTT. This sequence encodes CASSLAPVSTNEKLFF.

The rearrangement links TRBV6-5 to TRBJ2-7; 10 positions match TRBD1. This CDR3 comprises 15 residues. With 0 bases clipped from V and 7 bases from J, the junction kept 6 bases outside the gene matches. CDR1 and CDR2 from the germline V gene are MNHEY and SVGAGI. The CDR3 DNA is TGTGCCAGCAGTTACTCGGGACAGGGGCAACTAGAGCAGTACTTC. Protein product: CASSYSGQGQLEQYF.

The chain employs TRBV6-1 and TRBJ1-2, with TRBD1 as a possible D gene (6 bases). CDR3 size: 15 residues. Trimming pared 1 base from V and 4 bases from J, leaving 13 bases between. The germline V gene encodes CDR1 MNHNS and CDR2 SASEGT. CDR3 sequence reads: CASSEDGQGLYGYTF. In DNA form, the CDR3 reads TGTGCCAGCAGTGAAGATGGGCAGGGGCTCTATGGCTACACCTTC.

The genes are TRBV5-1 and TRBJ2-5, with a tentative D call TRBD1 (6 bases). The V gene lost 4 bases and the J gene lost 5 bases, with 21 bases spanning the gap. Germline V gene data show CDR1 as SGHRS and CDR2 as YFSETQ. CDR3 length equals 16 residues. CDR3 DNA sequence: TGCGCCAGCAGCGAGAAGTACCCAGGGGCTGGGGAGACCCAGTACTTC. It translates to CASSEKYPGAGETQYF.

This clone was observed a handful of times. The V call is TRBV4-1, the J call TRBJ1-2, with 7 bases aligning to TRBD1. In germline, CDR1 is MGHRA, CDR2 YSYEKL. Losses at the gene ends were 4 bases for V and 8 bases for J; bases not matched to a gene: 13. The CDR3 sequence is 15 residues long. CDR3 bases: TGCGCCAGCAGCCCCGGTCTGCGACAGGGTGTAGGCTACACCTTC. Protein product: CASSPGLRQGVGYTF.